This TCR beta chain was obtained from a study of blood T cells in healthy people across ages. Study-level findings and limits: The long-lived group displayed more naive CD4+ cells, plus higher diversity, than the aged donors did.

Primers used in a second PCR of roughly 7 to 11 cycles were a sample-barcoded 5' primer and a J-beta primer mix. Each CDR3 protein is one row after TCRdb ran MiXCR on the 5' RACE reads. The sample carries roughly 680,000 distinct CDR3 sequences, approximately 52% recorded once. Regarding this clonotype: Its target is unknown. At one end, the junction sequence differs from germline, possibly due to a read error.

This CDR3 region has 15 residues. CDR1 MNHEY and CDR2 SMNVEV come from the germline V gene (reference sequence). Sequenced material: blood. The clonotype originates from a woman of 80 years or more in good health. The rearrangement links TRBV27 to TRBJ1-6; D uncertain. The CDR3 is CTSSSPGEPNSPLHF. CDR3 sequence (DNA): TGTACCAGCAGTTCACCCGGTGAGCCTAATTCACCCCTCCACTTT.